This T cell receptor (beta chain) is drawn from a study of blood T cell repertoires in COVID-19. About the research overall: The United States, Italy and Spain provided the acute and convalescent COVID-19 samples. PBMCs, B-cell-depleted T cells, or T cells were the source of the cDNA or gDNA that made up the material.

The germline CDR1 and CDR2 sequences are SGHRS and YFSETQ. Between the trimmed V and J ends, which lost 4 bases and 0 bases, there was a span of 10 bases. CDR3 size: 14 residues. Assay: immunoSEQ multiplex PCR; the TCRdb copy retains only in-frame clones and omits some. The sample contains approximately 49,000 clones, about 70% of which appear only once. This chain joins TRBV5-1 and TRBJ2-5; possibly TRBD2 for D (6 bases). Sequencing was carried out using peripheral blood. The receptor's source is a woman between 65 and 79 years old with acute or convalescent COVID-19. Written as DNA, the CDR3 is TGCGCCAGCAGCGCCGGACTACACCAAGAGACCCAGTACTTC. The encoded protein is CASSAGLHQETQYF.